The sequence of this TCR beta chain was determined in a study of CD8+CD57+ T cells in acquired aplastic anemia. Across the whole study: The average for DNA from sorted CD4+ and CD8+ cells was around 3.5 ug. Study conclusions and caveats: Statistical testing detected no significant gap in CD8+ Simpson's diversity between patients and controls. The number of CD8+ CDR3 sequences shared by patients and controls was fewer than 35.

Comment on this clonotype: Antigen: not known.

This CDR3 is 16 amino acids long. Trimming cost V 1 base and J 4 bases, with 13 bases left between them. Germline V lookup: CDR1 LGHNA, CDR2 YSLEER. Genomic DNA, serving as template, underwent TCR beta VDJ and CDR3 profiling. From the reads, TCRdb called clonotypes with MiXCR, one entry per CDR3 protein. The table includes a few hundred thousand distinct CDR3 sequences, 55% to 60% detected once. The chain uses TRBV4-3 and TRBJ2-2; D tentatively fits TRBD1 or TRBD2 (6 bases each). The material sequenced was sorted CD4+, CD8+, or CD8+CD57+ T cells (not recorded which) from PBMCs. The sequence came from a human donor with severe aplastic anemia or a healthy control (not recorded which). CDR3 region: CASSQGLGGGTGELFF. CDR3 in DNA: TGCGCCAGCAGCCAAGGTCTAGGAGGGGGCACCGGGGAGCTGTTTTTT.